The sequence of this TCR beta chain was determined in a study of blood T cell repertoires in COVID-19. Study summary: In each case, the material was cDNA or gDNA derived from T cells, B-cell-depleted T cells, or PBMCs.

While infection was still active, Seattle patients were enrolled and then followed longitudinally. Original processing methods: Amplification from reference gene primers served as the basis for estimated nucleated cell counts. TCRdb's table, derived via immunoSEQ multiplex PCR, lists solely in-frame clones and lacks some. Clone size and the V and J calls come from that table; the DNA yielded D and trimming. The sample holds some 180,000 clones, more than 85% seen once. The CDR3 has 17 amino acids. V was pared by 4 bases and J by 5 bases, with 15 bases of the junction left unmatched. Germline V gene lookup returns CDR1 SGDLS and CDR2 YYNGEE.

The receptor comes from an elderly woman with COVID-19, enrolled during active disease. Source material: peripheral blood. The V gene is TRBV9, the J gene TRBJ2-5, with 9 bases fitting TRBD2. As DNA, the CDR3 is TGTGCCAGCAGCACGACTAGCGGCCCCCCGAAGGAGGAGACCCAGTACTTC. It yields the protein CASSTTSGPPKEETQYF.